These T cell receptor beta chains were read from a single sample in a study of blood T cells in healthy people across ages. Each CDR3 protein is one row after TCRdb ran MiXCR on the 5' RACE reads. This sample has about 970,000 distinct CDR3 sequences, with about 53% found just once. Sequenced sample: blood. The receptors stem from a woman in her fifties or sixties in good health. CDR3s include the opening cysteine and the closing phenylalanine or tryptophan. A D gene is named only where the DNA matches it firmly. For some rows the clone size is stated as once, few or many, or as a class when expanded; others skip it.

size | D | J | V | DNA | CDR3
- | - | TRBJ1-1 | TRBV5-1 | TGCGCCAGCAGCTTGGCAGCAGGGGCTGAAGCTTTCTTT | CASSLAAGAEAFF
- | - | TRBJ2-7 | TRBV18 | TGTGCCAGCTCACCATCGGCATACTACGAGCAGTACTTC | CASSPSAYYEQYF
- | TRBD2 | TRBJ2-1 | TRBV12-3/TRBV12-4 | TGTGCCAGCAGTTTAGGGGCGGGAGGGCCGTTCAATGAGCAGTTCTTC | CASSLGAGGPFNEQFF
few | - | TRBJ2-7 | TRBV10-3 | TGTGCCGCCGAGGAGACCTACGAGCAGTACTTC | CAAEETYEQYF
- | TRBD2 | TRBJ2-3 | TRBV7-2 | TGTGCCAGCAGCTTAGTGGGAGCGGGAGTAGCAGATACGCAGTATTTT | CASSLVGAGVADTQYF
- | - | TRBJ2-5 | TRBV28 | TGTGCCAGCAGTTTTGGCGGGCAAGGGACAGTACGGGAGCAGTACTTC | CASSFGGQGTVREQYF
- | - | TRBJ2-3 | TRBV27 | TGTGCCAGCGCCGATCGATCAGATACGCAGTATTTT | CASADRSDTQYF
- | - | TRBJ2-1 | TRBV29-1 | TGCAGCGTTGAAGTAATGAAGGGGGGCAATGAGCAGTTCTTC | CSVEVMKGGNEQFF
- | - | TRBJ1-2 | TRBV20-1 | TGCAGTGCTAGCATGGACGATGGCTACACCTTC | CSASMDDGYTF
- | TRBD1 | TRBJ2-5 | TRBV27 | TGTGCCAGCAGCTCCGGGACAGGGGGGCAAGAGACCCAGTACTTC | CASSSGTGGQETQYF
- | - | TRBJ2-5 | TRBV4-2 | TGTGCCAGCAGCCAAGATGCGGGACTTCAAGAGACCCAGTACTTC | CASSQDAGLQETQYF
- | - | TRBJ2-7 | TRBV12-3/TRBV12-4 | TGTGCCAGCACCGGGCAAATGGGGGCCTACGAGCAGTACTTC | CASTGQMGAYEQYF
many | TRBD1 | TRBJ2-7 | TRBV29-1 | TGCAGCGCTCGGACAGGGGCCTACGAGCAGTACTTC | CSARTGAYEQYF
- | - | TRBJ2-7 | TRBV7-2 | TGTGCCAGCAGCCGCTCGGGCGTCTTGGACTATGGCGAGCAGTACTTC | CASSRSGVLDYGEQYF
- | - | TRBJ2-3 | TRBV30 | TGTGCCTGGAGTTCTGCGGGACTTAGCACAGATACGCAGTATTTT | CAWSSAGLSTDTQYF
- | TRBD2 | TRBJ2-1 | TRBV28 | TGTGCCAGCAACATAGCGGGAGGGTACTTGGGAGAGCAGTTCTTC | CASNIAGGYLGEQFF
- | TRBD1 | TRBJ2-7 | TRBV12-3/TRBV12-4 | TGTGCCAGCAGTCCCCGGACAGGGGCCCACGAGCAGTACTTC | CASSPRTGAHEQYF
- | - | TRBJ2-7 | TRBV4-1 | TGCGCCAGCAGCCAAGAAGGAAAGAGAAGCGCAGAGCAGTACTTC | CASSQEGKRSAEQYF
- | - | TRBJ2-1 | TRBV28 | TGTGCCAGCAGTTCGGGCGGAGTTTCCTACAATGAGCAGTTCTTC | CASSSGGVSYNEQFF
few | - | TRBJ1-5 | TRBV27 | TGTGCCAGCAGCCTTCTTCCCGGCAATCAGCCCCAGCATTTT | CASSLLPGNQPQHF
- | TRBD1 | TRBJ2-5 | TRBV28 | TGTGCCAGCAGCGGTAGGGGGCAGATCGGAGAGACCCAGTACTTC | CASSGRGQIGETQYF
few | - | TRBJ2-5 | TRBV10-3 | TGTGCCATCAGTGAGTCGAAGCAGGGATCCCAAGAGACCCAGTACTTC | CAISESKQGSQETQYF
- | TRBD2 | TRBJ2-7 | TRBV7-2 | TGTGCCAGCAGCCCGTTACGGGGGAGGGTTTACGAGCAGTACTTC | CASSPLRGRVYEQYF
- | - | TRBJ1-5 | TRBV6-6 | TGTGCCAGCAGTAAACAGGGCCAGCCCCAGCATTTT | CASSKQGQPQHF
once | TRBD1 | TRBJ2-5 | TRBV3-1 | TGTGCCAGCAGCGGGGGACAGGACCCCAGGGAGCAGTACTTC | CASSGGQDPREQYF
few | TRBD1 | TRBJ2-5 | TRBV28 | TGTGCCAGCAGTACAGGGGGGAAGGAGACCCAGTACTTC | CASSTGGKETQYF
- | - | TRBJ1-1 | TRBV7-6 | TGTGCCAGCAGCTCTTTGGGGGGGGTTAGGACTGAAGCTTTCTTT | CASSSLGGVRTEAFF
- | TRBD2 | TRBJ2-1 | TRBV15 | TGTGCCACCCAGGGGACTAGCGGGTTCTACAATGAGCAGTTCTTC | CATQGTSGFYNEQFF
few | - | TRBJ2-1 | TRBV29-1 | TGCAGCGCAAGCGCGGCTATAGGCTACAATGAGCAGTTCTTC | CSASAAIGYNEQFF
- | TRBD2 | TRBJ2-3 | TRBV12-5 | TGTGCTAGTGCCCCGGGGGGGCGGAGCGGGTTGGGAGATACGCAGTATTTT | CASAPGGRSGLGDTQYF
- | - | TRBJ1-2 | TRBV2 | TGTGCCAGCAGTCGGAGACATGGCTACACCTTC | CASSRRHGYTF
- | - | TRBJ1-4 | TRBV19 | TGTGCCAGTAAACCAATGGTGGCTAATGAAAAACTGTTTTTT | CASKPMVANEKLFF
- | TRBD1 | TRBJ2-5 | TRBV20-1 | TGCAGTGCTACCGGGACAGGGGAAGAGACCCAGTACTTC | CSATGTGEETQYF
few | - | TRBJ2-3 | TRBV28 | TGTGCCAGCAGGAGGGCCCGGATCACAGATACGCAGTATTTT | CASRRARITDTQYF
- | - | TRBJ1-1 | TRBV12-3/TRBV12-4 | TGTGCCAGCAGTTCCGGTGGTCAGGGAGACACTGAAGCTTTCTTT | CASSSGGQGDTEAFF
- | - | TRBJ2-5 | TRBV29-1 | TGCAGCGTTGAATTCCCAAAAGTGAGCGGAGTGACCCAGTACTTC | CSVEFPKVSGVTQYF
- | - | TRBJ2-7 | TRBV20-1 | TGCAGTGCTTGCGATCTGACCGAAATCTCCTACGAGCAGTACTTC | CSACDLTEISYEQYF
- | - | TRBJ2-2 | TRBV6-5 | TGTGCCAGCAGTTACTCCGGGGGCAGGGTCGGCACCGGGGAGCTGTTTTTT | CASSYSGGRVGTGELFF
few | - | TRBJ2-1 | TRBV20-1 | TGCAGTGCTAGAGGAAGGCGCGGCTTAAGCTCCTACAATGAGCAGTTCTTC | CSARGRRGLSSYNEQFF
- | - | TRBJ2-5 | TRBV28 | TGTGCCAGCAGTTTATGGGGGACCTCACCCCAAGAGACCCAGTACTTC | CASSLWGTSPQETQYF
- | - | TRBJ1-4 | TRBV4-1 | TGCGCCAGCAGCCCACAAGATGGGGGGCCGGAGGATGAAAAACTGTTTTTT | CASSPQDGGPEDEKLFF
- | - | TRBJ1-2 | TRBV20-1 | TGCAGTGCTAGTGTTGAGGGGACCGGTGGCTACACCTTC | CSASVEGTGGYTF
- | - | TRBJ2-7 | TRBV12-3/TRBV12-4 | TGTGCCAGCTCCTACGGAACCCTCGAGCAGTACTTC | CASSYGTLEQYF
- | TRBD1 | TRBJ2-3 | TRBV5-1 | TGCGCCAGCAGTACAACAGGGGACACAGATACGCAGTATTTT | CASSTTGDTDTQYF
- | - | TRBJ2-2 | TRBV20-1 | TGCAGTGCTAGTCGACAGCTCACCGGGGAGCTGTTTTTT | CSASRQLTGELFF